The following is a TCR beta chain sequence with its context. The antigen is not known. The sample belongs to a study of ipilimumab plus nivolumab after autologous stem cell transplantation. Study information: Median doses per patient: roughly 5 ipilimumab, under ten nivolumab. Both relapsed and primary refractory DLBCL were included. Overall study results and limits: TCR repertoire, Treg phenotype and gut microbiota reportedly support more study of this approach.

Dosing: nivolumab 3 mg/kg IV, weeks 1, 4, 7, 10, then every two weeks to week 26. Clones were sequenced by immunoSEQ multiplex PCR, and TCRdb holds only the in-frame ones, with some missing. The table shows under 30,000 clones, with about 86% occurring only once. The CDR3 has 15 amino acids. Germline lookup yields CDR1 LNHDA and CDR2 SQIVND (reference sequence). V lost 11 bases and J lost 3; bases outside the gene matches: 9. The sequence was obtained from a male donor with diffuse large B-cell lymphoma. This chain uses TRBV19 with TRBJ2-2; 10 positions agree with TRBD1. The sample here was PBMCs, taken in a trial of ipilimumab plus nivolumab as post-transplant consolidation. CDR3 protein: CAGSDGTGDTGELFF. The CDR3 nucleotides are TGTGCCGGCTCGGACGGGACAGGGGACACCGGGGAGCTGTTTTTT.